Included here is one T cell receptor (beta chain) sequence, with context. Reverse transcription of blood and skin TCR RNA was primed at alpha and beta constant regions. TCRdb independently ran MiXCR on the 5' RACE reads; one entry per CDR3 protein. The sample consists of 25,000 to 30,000 distinct CDR3 sequences, 20% to 25% of them appearing once. Adult healthy volunteers gave 2.5 ml peripheral blood for whole-blood RNA. TCR cDNA received a 3' ligated oligonucleotide that carried a UMI. The data were taken from a study of naive and memory T cell subsets. The CDR3 is made up of 15 amino acids. Germline V gene sequence: CDR1 SGDLS, CDR2 YYNGEE. With 0 bases removed from V and 5 bases from J, the gap between germline ends came to 14 bases.

The receptor's source is a female donor in good health. The rearrangement joins TRBV9 to TRBJ1-1, with D uncertain. CDR3 amino acids: CASSVGSLGQTEAFF. CDR3 sequence (DNA): TGTGCCAGCAGCGTAGGGAGCCTGGGTCAGACTGAAGCTTTCTTT.